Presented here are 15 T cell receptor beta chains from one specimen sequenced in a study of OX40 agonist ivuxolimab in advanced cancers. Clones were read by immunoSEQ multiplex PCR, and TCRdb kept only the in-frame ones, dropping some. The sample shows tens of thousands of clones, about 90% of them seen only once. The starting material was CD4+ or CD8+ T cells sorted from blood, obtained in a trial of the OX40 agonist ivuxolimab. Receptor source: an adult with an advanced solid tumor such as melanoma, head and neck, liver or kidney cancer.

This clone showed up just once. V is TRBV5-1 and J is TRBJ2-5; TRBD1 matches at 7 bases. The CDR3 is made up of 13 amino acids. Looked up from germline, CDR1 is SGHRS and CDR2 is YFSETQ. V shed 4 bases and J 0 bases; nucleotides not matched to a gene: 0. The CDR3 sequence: CASSGTDQETQYF. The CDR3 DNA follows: TGCGCCAGCAGCGGGACAGACCAAGAGACCCAGTACTTC. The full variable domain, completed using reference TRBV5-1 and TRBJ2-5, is KAGVTQTPRYLIKTRGQQVTLSCSPISGHRSVSWYQQTPGQGLQFLFEYFSETQRNKGNFPGRFSGRQFSNSRSEMNVSTLELGDSALYLCASSGTDQETQYFGPGTRLLVL.

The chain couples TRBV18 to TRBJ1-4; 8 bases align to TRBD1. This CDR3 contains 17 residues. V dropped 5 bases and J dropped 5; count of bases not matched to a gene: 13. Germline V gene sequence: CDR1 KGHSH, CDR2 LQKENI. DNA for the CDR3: TGTGCCAGCTCAACGCAAGCATATCACAGGGGGAATGAAAAACTGTTTTTT. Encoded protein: CASSTQAYHRGNEKLFF.

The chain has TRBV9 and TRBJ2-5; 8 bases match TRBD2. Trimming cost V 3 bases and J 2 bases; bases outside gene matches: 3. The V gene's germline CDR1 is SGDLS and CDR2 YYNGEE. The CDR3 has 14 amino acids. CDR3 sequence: CASSGAGEQETQYF. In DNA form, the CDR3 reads TGTGCCAGCAGCGGAGCGGGGGAGCAAGAGACCCAGTACTTC.

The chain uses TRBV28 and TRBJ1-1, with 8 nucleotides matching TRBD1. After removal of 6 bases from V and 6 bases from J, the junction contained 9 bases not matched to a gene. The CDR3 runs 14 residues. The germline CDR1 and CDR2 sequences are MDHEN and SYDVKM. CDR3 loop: CASRLDRVKAEAFF. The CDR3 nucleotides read TGTGCCAGCAGGTTGGACAGGGTTAAGGCTGAAGCTTTCTTT.

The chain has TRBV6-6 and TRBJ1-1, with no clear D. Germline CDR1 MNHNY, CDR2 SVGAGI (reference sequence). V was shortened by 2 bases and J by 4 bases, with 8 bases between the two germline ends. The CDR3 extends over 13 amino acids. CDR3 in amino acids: CASSYKERTEAFF. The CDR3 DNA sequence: TGTGCCAGCAGTTACAAGGAGCGCACTGAAGCTTTCTTT.

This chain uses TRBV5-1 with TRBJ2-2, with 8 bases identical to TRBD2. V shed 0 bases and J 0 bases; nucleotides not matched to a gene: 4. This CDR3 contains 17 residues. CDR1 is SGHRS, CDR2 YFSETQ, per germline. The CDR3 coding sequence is TGCGCCAGCAGCTTGGAGCTAGCGGGCCCGAACACCGGGGAGCTGTTTTTT. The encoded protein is CASSLELAGPNTGELFF.

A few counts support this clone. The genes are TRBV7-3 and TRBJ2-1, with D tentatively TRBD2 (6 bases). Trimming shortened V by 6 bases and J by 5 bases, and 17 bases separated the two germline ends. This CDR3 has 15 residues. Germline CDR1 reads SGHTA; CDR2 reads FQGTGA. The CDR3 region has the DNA TGTGCCAGCAGTCTAGGAGGGCGGCGGGACAATGAGCAGTTCTTC. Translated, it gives CASSLGGRRDNEQFF.

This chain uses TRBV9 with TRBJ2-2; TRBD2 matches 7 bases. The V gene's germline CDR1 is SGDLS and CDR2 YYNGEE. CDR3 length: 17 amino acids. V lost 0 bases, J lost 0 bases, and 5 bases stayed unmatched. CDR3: CASSVGAAGANTGELFF. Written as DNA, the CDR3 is TGTGCCAGCAGCGTAGGGGCGGCGGGAGCGAACACCGGGGAGCTGTTTTTT.

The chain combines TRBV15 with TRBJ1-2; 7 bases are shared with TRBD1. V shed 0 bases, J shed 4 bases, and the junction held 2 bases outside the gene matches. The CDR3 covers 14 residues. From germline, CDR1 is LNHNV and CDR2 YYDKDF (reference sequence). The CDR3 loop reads CATSREGGPYGYTF. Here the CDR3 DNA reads TGTGCCACCAGCAGAGAAGGGGGCCCCTATGGCTACACCTTC.

CDR3 in DNA: TGTGCCAGCAGTTACTCGGGCAGGGGGGATTCACCCCTCCACTTT. Its protein is CASSYSGRGDSPLHF. This chain joins TRBV6-6 and TRBJ1-6; TRBD1 matches at 7 bases. Germline-derived CDR1 and CDR2 are MNHNY and SVGAGI (reference sequence). The CDR3 extends over 15 amino acids. V trimming: 0 bases; J trimming: 8 bases; junction bases outside the gene matches: 4.

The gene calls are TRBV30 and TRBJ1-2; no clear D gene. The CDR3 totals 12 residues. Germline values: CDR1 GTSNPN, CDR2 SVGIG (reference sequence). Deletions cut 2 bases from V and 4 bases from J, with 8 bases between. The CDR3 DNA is TGTGCCTGGAGTCTCCCGAGCTATGGCTACACCTTC. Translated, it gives CAWSLPSYGYTF.

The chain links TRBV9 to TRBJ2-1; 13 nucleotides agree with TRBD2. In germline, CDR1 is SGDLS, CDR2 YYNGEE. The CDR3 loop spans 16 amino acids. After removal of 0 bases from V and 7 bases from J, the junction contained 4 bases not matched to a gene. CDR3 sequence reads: CASSVGWTSGGNEQFF. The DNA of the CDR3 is TGTGCCAGCAGCGTAGGGTGGACTAGCGGGGGTAATGAGCAGTTCTTC.

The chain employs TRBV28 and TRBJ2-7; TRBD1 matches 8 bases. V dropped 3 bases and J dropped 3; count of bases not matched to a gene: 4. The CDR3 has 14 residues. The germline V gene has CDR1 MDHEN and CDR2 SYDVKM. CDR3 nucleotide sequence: TGTGCCAGCAGTTTTGAGGACAGGGTCTACGAGCAGTACTTC. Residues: CASSFEDRVYEQYF.

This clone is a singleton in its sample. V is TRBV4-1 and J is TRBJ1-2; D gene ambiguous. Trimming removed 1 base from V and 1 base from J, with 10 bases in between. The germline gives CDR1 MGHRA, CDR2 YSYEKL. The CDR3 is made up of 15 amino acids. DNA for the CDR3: TGCGCCAGCAGCCAAGGTGGCACAGTTAACTATGGCTACACCTTC. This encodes CASSQGGTVNYGYTF.

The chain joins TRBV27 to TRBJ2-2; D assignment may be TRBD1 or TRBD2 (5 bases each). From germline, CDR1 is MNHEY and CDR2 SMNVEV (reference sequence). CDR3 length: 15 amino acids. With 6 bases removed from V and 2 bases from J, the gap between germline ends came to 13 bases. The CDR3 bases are TGTGCCAGCAGACGCCCGGGGCCAAACACCGGGGAGCTGTTTTTT. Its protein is CASRRPGPNTGELFF.